This TCR beta chain was documented in a study of blood T cell repertoires in COVID-19. Study in general: Researchers got acute and convalescent COVID-19 samples from the United States, Italy and Spain. Nucleic acid was either cDNA or gDNA, and it came from T cells, B-cell-depleted T cells, or PBMCs.

Libraries were prepared by immunoSEQ multiplex PCR; TCRdb keeps only in-frame clonotypes and omits some of them. The repertoire consists of about 210,000 clones, with around 83% occurring once and the leading ten covering roughly 2.9%. The CDR3 runs 15 residues. CDR1 is SGHNT, CDR2 YYREEE, per germline (reference sequence). V dropped 4 bases and J dropped 2 bases, with 16 bases sitting between them. What was sequenced was peripheral blood. This chain uses TRBV5-4 with TRBJ2-7; possible D gene TRBD2, 8 bases. The receptor was isolated from a man aged 45 to 65 with active or convalescent COVID-19. The CDR3 protein is CASSRGGTVTYEQYF. The CDR3 DNA reads as TGTGCCAGCAGCCGGGGGGGGACAGTCACCTACGAGCAGTACTTC.